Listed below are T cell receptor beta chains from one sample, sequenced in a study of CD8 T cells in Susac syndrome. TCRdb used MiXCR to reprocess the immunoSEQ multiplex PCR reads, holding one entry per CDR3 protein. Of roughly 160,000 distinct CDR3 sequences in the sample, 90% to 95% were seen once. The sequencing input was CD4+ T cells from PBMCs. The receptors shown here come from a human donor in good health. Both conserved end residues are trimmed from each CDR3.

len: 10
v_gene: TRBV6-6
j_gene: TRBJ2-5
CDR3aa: ASTPGVETQY

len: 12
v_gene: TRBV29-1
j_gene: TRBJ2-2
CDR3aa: SVEGPANTGELF

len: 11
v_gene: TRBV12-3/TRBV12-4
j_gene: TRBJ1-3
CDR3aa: ASGSHAGNTIY

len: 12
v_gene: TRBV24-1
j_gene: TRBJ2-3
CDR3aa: ATSDLGGTDTQY

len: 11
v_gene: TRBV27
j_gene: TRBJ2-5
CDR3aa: ASGRGGRETQY

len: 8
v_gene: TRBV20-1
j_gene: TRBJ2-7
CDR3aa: SASFPEQY

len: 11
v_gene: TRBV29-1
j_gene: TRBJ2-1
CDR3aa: SAGEPLMHEQF

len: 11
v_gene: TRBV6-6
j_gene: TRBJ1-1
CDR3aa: ASTPMPNTEAF

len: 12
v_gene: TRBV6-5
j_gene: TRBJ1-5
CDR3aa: ASSYRGGGQPQH

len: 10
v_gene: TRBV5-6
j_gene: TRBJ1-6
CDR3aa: ASSLDNSPLH

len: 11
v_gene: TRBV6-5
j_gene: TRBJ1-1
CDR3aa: ASRIGRNTEAF

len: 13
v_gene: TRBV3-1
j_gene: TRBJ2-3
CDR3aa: ASSSRTSGTDTQY

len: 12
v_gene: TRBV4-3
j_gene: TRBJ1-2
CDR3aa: ASSRGGRSYGYT

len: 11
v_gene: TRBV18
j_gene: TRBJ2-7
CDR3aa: ASSHSDTREQY

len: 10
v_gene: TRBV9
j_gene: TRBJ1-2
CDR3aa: ASSPYEGISA

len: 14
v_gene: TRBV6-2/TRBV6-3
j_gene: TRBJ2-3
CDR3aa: ASSYSPATSTDTQY

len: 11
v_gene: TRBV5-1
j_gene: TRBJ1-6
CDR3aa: ASSLGSDRPLH

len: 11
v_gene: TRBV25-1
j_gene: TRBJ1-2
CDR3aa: ASSHGSNYGYT

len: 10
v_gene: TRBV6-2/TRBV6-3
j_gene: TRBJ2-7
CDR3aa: ATGFSSYEQY

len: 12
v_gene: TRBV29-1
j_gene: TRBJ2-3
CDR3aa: SVVFGTGTDTQY

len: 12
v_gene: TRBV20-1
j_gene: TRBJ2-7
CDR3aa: SARSGHGSYEQY

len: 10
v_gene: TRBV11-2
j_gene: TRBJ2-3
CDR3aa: ASSLSDSTQY

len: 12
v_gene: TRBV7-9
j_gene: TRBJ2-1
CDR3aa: ASSPDRGPNEQF

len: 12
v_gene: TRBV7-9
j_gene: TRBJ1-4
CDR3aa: ASSFDQGTEKLF